The entry below gives a single T cell receptor (beta chain) sequence along with its context. This clonotype was found many times. Its antigen is not yet known. No much larger clone is present one base from it, and per-base qualities are unavailable. The germline V gene (reference sequence) specifies SEHNR as CDR1 and FQNEAQ as CDR2. The trim is 7 bases for V and 4 bases for J, with a gap of 30 bases between the germline ends. The CDR3 measures 19 amino acids from cysteine to phenylalanine. Only the CDR3 portion is preserved as DNA: 57 bases, with reading frame beginning at the first base. Read against the paper, the sample's time point label means: newly diagnosed GD, antithyroid drugs for less than 3 months. For both TCR sequencing and RNA sequencing, RNA was extracted from PBMCs in TRIzol. Graves' disease was diagnosed according to American Thyroid Association guidelines. Patients for the study were recruited at an endocrinology department in Xi'an, China. Each patient gave 9 to 10 milliliters of peripheral blood, collected in an EDTA anticoagulant tube. Ficoll Paque Plus density gradient separation was used to isolate PBMCs, and no additional T cell sorting was done. An Agilent 2100 Bioanalyzer and agarose gel were used to assess RNA quality, and a NanoDrop 2000 was used to measure RNA concentration.

This entry belongs to a study of regulatory T cells in long-lasting Graves disease (dated by TCRdb to the early 2020s). General notes on the study: Antithyroid drugs had been taken for less than 3 months by newly diagnosed Graves' disease patients. Persistent Graves' disease patients were compared with newly diagnosed Graves' disease patients by peripheral blood TCR sequencing and RNA sequencing. The study was conducted in China and was registered as a clinical trial. TCR sequencing covered roughly 13 persistent and approximately 20 newly diagnosed Graves' disease patients, around 35 samples in total. General conclusions and limits of the study: TRBV28, TRBJ1-2 and TRBJ2-5 were preferentially used in persistent disease, while TRBV20-1 and TRBJ2-1 were favored in newly diagnosed disease. Peripheral blood alone was examined, since thyroid tissue, which constituted the primary lesion, could not be accessed. Patients with persistent disease shared more public clonotypes (under 3,000) than newly diagnosed patients did (about 1,000). Persistent Graves' disease patients showed lower TCR Shannon entropy and fewer highly expanded clones than newly diagnosed patients, suggesting clonal expansion. The authors noted that the small sample size was a limitation that may lower accuracy. Sequencing and analysis were restricted to the TCR beta chain.

Libraries came from multiplex PCR. For sequencing, an Illumina HiSeq 4000 was employed. To build TCR beta libraries, CDR3 regions were amplified by Arm-PCR using iRepertoire HTBI primers. Gel purification was performed on PCR products prior to sequencing. The original pipeline was this. Gene usage analysis of CDR3 amino acid clonotypes relied on the 60 or so TRBV and 14 TRBJ segments identified across samples. Filtered high-quality paired reads were merged into contigs using COPE and FqMerger. Contigs were aligned with BLAST to IMGT TRBV, TRBD and TRBJ reference genes, and CDR3 was defined per IMGT. Any clonotype with a frequency above 0.1% was classified as a highly expanded clone. Shannon entropy served as the measure of repertoire diversity, while the Gini coefficient captured V-J evenness. Public clonotypes were defined as clonotypes shared by more than one individual. The raw public data were reprocessed by TCRdb itself: fastp quality trimming at Q25, MiXCR clonotype calling, in-frame beta chains only. Entries that share a CDR3 protein sequence are merged under the most common genes and DNA. These V and J calls rely on TCRdb rather than the paper's analysis. The sample yields around 500,000 distinct CDR3 sequences; more than 10% were counted once. 8% to 10% of the sample lies in the top ten.

This sample was shared with a second study, whose subject was T cells in Graves' hyperthyroidism and ophthalmopathy. The second study's authors report: Graves' hyperthyroidism was defined as stable when no progression to ophthalmopathy occurred over 18 months of follow-up. Hyperthyroidism patients were newly diagnosed, with disease duration under 2 months, and aged 18 to 65 years. The study excluded patients with uncontrolled infections, other autoimmune diseases, pregnancy or lactation. Clinical symptoms, serum thyroxine and TRAb, thyroid ultrasound, and orbital computed tomography formed the basis for the diagnoses. A first-round RT-PCR of the TCR CDR3 used the HTBI primer set with the Qiagen OneStep RT-PCR kit. Most expanded thyroid clonotypes (frequency above 0.001) were also detected in blood, a finding suggesting that blood repertoires may reflect thyroid immune responses. A 13 V-J signature model separated ophthalmopathy from stable hyperthyroidism, with 87.88% sensitivity and roughly 82% specificity in cross-validation and 80%/75% in testing. In validation, the model predicted progression to ophthalmopathy a median of around 6.5 months before onset, with approximately 70% sensitivity and 72.22% specificity. To identify TCR V-J signatures that set the groups apart, the researchers used a discovery cohort of 100 patients, made up of approximately 43 with Graves' ophthalmopathy and 57 with stable Graves' hyperthyroidism. An independent validation cohort of fewer than 20 hyperthyroidism patients and 17 patients who later progressed to ophthalmopathy tested prospective prediction of ophthalmopathy. The approximately 100 discovery patients were randomly divided into training and test sets at a 7:3 ratio. In addition, the study compared T-cell repertoires in thyroid tissue and in blood from five to seven Graves' hyperthyroidism patients. After sampling, hyperthyroidism patients received methimazole starting at 30 mg daily, and ophthalmopathy patients received high-dose intravenous methylprednisolone. Libraries were constructed in a second round of multiplex PCR, after which size selection and purification were performed. Libraries were sequenced paired-end with 100 bp reads on an Illumina HiSeq2000. SOAPnuke was used to process the raw data, with reads discarded if the reads contained adapters or uncalled bases, had a mean Phred below 15, or lacked an exact constant-primer or identifier match. COPE v1.2.5 was used to merge high-quality paired reads, and clonotypes were defined as unique nucleotide sequences. Clonotypes were aligned to IMGT TRBV, TRBD and TRBJ reference segments using MiTCR v1.1. The analysis was restricted to V-J combinations with a frequency above 0.0001, which together covered just over 99% of the repertoires. The TCS score was defined as the ratio of F50 (clonal expansion) to E x V (chaos), calculated using BLOSUM62-based TCRdist between CDR3 peptides within each V-J. Welch's t-statistics and random forest reduced roughly 540 V-J features to roughly 13, which were used in a naive Bayes classifier (R e1071). Sample size was not statistically predetermined, and blinding of investigators to group allocation was not performed. TCR Vbeta CDR3 sequencing of 135 peripheral blood samples (under 45 ophthalmopathy, over 70 hyperthyroidism and some 17 progressor patients) is reported in the paper.

The source of this sequence is a woman aged 30 to 39 with Graves disease. Donor details come from another sample of the same person, matched by shared clones. Sequencing was performed on peripheral blood mononuclear cells (PBMCs), taken at new diagnosis, from a patient treated with antithyroid drugs. The rearrangement joined TRBV7-9 to TRBJ2-3; TRBD2 is a weak D gene call, 6 bases matching. The nucleotide sequence reads as follows: TGTGCCAGCACCTATTCAACGGGGCTGTTGATAGGGACTCCAGATACGCAGTATTTT. It codes for CASTYSTGLLIGTPDTQYF.